This T cell receptor (beta chain) was identified during a study of blood T cell repertoires in COVID-19. About the study: The United States, Italy and Spain provided the acute and convalescent COVID-19 samples. The cDNA or gDNA used as material had been derived from T cells, B-cell-depleted T cells, or PBMCs.

Repertoires were generated with immunoSEQ multiplex PCR, while TCRdb's copy carries only in-frame clones and drops some. The sample records 300,000 or so clones, just under 85% being singletons. The CDR3 covers 15 residues. The V segment lost 4 bases and the J segment 2 bases; nucleotides outside the gene matches: 3. The germline V gene encodes CDR1 SGHDT and CDR2 YYEEEE. The sequence was collected from a woman aged 50 to 60 with active or convalescent COVID-19. The gene calls are TRBV5-6 and TRBJ1-3; TRBD1 matches at 10 bases. The material sequenced was peripheral blood. CDR3 region: CASSVDRGAGNTIYF. CDR3 DNA: TGTGCCAGCAGCGTGGACAGGGGGGCTGGAAACACCATATATTTT.